These 10 T cell receptor beta chains were all obtained from the same sample, sequenced in a study of blood T cell repertoires in COVID-19. Assay: immunoSEQ multiplex PCR; the TCRdb copy retains only in-frame clones and omits some. The table records 85,000 to 95,000 clones, approximately 91% of them present only once. Material: peripheral blood. The receptors were gathered from a man aged 60 to 75 with COVID-19, enrolled during active disease.

The chain is built from TRBV29-1 and TRBJ2-7; 14 bases line up with TRBD2. V was clipped by 1 base and J by 5 bases; unmatched bases: 16. Germline-derived CDR1 and CDR2 are SQVTM and ANQGSEA. CDR3 length equals 19 residues. CDR3 region: CSVEARSGTSGSYSHEQYF. The DNA for the CDR3 is TGCAGCGTTGAAGCCCGATCCGGGACTAGCGGGAGTTACAGCCACGAGCAGTACTTC.

This clone was found once. This chain uses TRBV3-1 (or the pseudogene TRBV3-2) with TRBJ2-5; 12 nucleotides agree with TRBD2. CDR1 and CDR2 (germline): LGHDT, YNNKEL (reference sequence). The CDR3 runs 15 residues. The V segment lost 3 bases and the J segment 3 bases; nucleotides outside the gene matches: 2. The CDR3: CASSQTSGSEETQYF. In DNA, the CDR3 is TGTGCCAGCAGCCAGACTAGCGGGAGCGAAGAGACCCAGTACTTC.

V usage is TRBV6-6 and J usage is TRBJ1-6, with 11 bases aligning to TRBD1. The CDR3 runs 15 residues. V trimming: 6 bases; J trimming: 9 bases; junction bases outside the gene matches: 7. CDR1 and CDR2 (germline): MNHNY, SVGAGI (reference sequence). The CDR3 DNA reads TGTGCCAGCAGCCACCTGGGACAGGGGGGTTCACCCCTCCACTTT. It specifies CASSHLGQGGSPLHF.

The V and J genes are TRBV4-1 and TRBJ2-7; D remains ambiguous. Germline CDR1 and CDR2: MGHRA and YSYEKL. The CDR3 covers 16 residues. Trimming cost V 0 bases and J 5 bases, with 17 bases left between them. The CDR3 DNA reads as TGCGCCAGCAGCCAAGAGAATTCCGCCCTAGGTAACGAGCAGTACTTC. Residues: CASSQENSALGNEQYF.

The chain employs TRBV7-9 and TRBJ2-2; 7 bases align to TRBD2. In germline, CDR1 is SEHNR, CDR2 FQNEAQ (reference sequence). This CDR3 region has 14 residues. After removal of 1 base from V and 10 bases from J, the junction contained 6 bases not matched to a gene. The CDR3 sequence is CASSLVSGKEELFF. CDR3 nucleotide sequence: TGTGCCAGCAGCTTAGTAAGCGGGAAGGAGGAGCTGTTTTTT.

The chain couples TRBV5-4 to TRBJ1-2; D remains ambiguous. CDR3 length: 14 residues. V was trimmed by 0 bases and J by 8 bases, leaving 14 bases between them. Germline V gene lookup returns CDR1 SGHNT and CDR2 YYREEE (reference sequence). The CDR3 sequence: CASSLDLQDRGYTF. The CDR3 bases are TGTGCCAGCAGCTTGGACCTCCAGGATAGAGGCTACACCTTC.

V gene TRBV5-1 combines with J gene TRBJ1-1; no definite D call. Germline-derived CDR1 and CDR2 are SGHRS and YFSETQ. V lost 4 bases and J lost 0, with 10 bases in between. CDR3 length equals 14 residues. CDR3 DNA sequence: TGCGCCAGCAGCCCGGACTTTATGAACACTGAAGCTTTCTTT. Its protein is CASSPDFMNTEAFF.

The chain joins TRBV23-1 to TRBJ2-1; D remains unclear. TRBV23-1 is recorded as an ORF, its role being uncertain. V lost 2 bases, J lost 8 bases, and 7 bases lay in between. The CDR3 consists of 12 residues. CDR3 DNA sequence: TGCGCCAGCAGTCAACCGACATATGAGCAGTTCTTC. Translation gives CASSQPTYEQFF.

The chain joins TRBV14 to TRBJ1-1, with 8 bases identical to TRBD1. Per germline, CDR1 SGHDN and CDR2 FVKESK. There are 16 residues in the CDR3. With V trimmed by 4 bases and J by 4 bases, 11 bases remained unmatched. The chain's CDR3 is CASSPRFGQGPTEAFF. For the CDR3, the DNA is TGTGCCAGCAGCCCTCGTTTCGGACAGGGCCCCACTGAAGCTTTCTTT.

The chain recombines TRBV4-3 with TRBJ2-7; D is perhaps TRBD1 (5 bases). This CDR3 spans 14 amino acids. Germline V gene data show CDR1 as LGHNA and CDR2 as YSLEER. V was trimmed by 1 base and J by 2 bases, leaving 9 bases between them. As DNA, the CDR3 is TGCGCCAGCAGCCAAGGCCGACAGACCTACGAGCAGTACTTC. This translates into CASSQGRQTYEQYF.